The rows below give T cell receptor beta chains drawn from one sample of a study of T cell responses to AZD1222 COVID-19 vaccine. The method was immunoSEQ multiplex PCR; TCRdb's version includes in-frame clones alone and lacks a portion of them. The table shows around 100,000 clones, with about 88% occurring only once. The sequenced sample was peripheral blood, obtained on day 0 of AZD1222 vaccination. These receptors were collected from an adult in good health. CDR3s include the opening cysteine and the closing phenylalanine or tryptophan. A D gene is named only where the DNA matches it firmly. Size is stated for part of the rows, as once, few or many counts, or as a class when the clone is expanded.

J gene	V gene	D gene	clone size	CDR3 protein	CDR3 DNA
TRBJ2-1	TRBV2	TRBD2	once	CASRAIAGEAYNEQFF	TGTGCCAGCAGGGCAATAGCGGGAGAGGCCTACAATGAGCAGTTCTTC
TRBJ2-1	TRBV7-2	TRBD2	once	CASSLGLRLAGDEQFF	TGTGCCAGCAGCCTGGGACTAAGACTAGCGGGAGATGAGCAGTTCTTC
TRBJ1-2	TRBV5-4	TRBD1	.	CASTVWGQEIYGYTF	TGTGCCAGCACCGTGTGGGGACAGGAGATCTATGGCTACACCTTC
TRBJ1-5	TRBV7-2	.	.	CASSPSRGQGGYQPQHF	TGTGCCAGCAGCCCCTCGAGAGGGCAGGGTGGCTATCAGCCCCAGCATTTT
TRBJ2-2	TRBV7-9	.	.	CASSLWGELFF	TGTGCCAGCAGCTTATGGGGGGAGCTGTTTTTT
TRBJ1-2	TRBV7-2	.	.	CASSPFLVEVNGYTF	TGTGCCAGCAGCCCCTTTTTGGTAGAGGTGAATGGCTACACCTTC
TRBJ2-1	TRBV7-2	TRBD2	.	CASSPRTSGRYNEQFF	TGTGCCAGCAGCCCCCGGACTAGCGGGAGATACAATGAGCAGTTCTTC
TRBJ2-5	TRBV7-2	.	.	CASGETQYF	TGTGCCAGCGGAGAGACCCAGTACTTC
TRBJ1-1	TRBV28	.	.	CATWDTTMNTEAFF	TGTGCCACTTGGGACACCACGATGAACACTGAAGCTTTCTTT
TRBJ2-1	TRBV7-2	.	.	CASSLTYNEQFF	TGTGCCAGCAGCCTCACCTACAATGAGCAGTTCTTC
TRBJ1-1	TRBV27	TRBD1	.	CASSLTETGVDEAFF	TGTGCCAGCAGTTTAACCGAGACAGGGGTGGATGAAGCTTTCTTT
TRBJ1-1	TRBV11-2	.	.	CASSSVMNTEAFF	TGTGCCAGCAGCTCTGTAATGAACACTGAAGCTTTCTTT
TRBJ2-2	TRBV5-4	.	.	CASSPTYTGELFF	TGTGCCAGCAGCCCTACATACACCGGGGAGCTGTTTTTT
TRBJ1-4	TRBV7-9	.	.	CASSLRGQTSTNEKLFF	TGTGCCAGCAGCTTAAGGGGTCAAACTTCAACTAATGAAAAACTGTTTTTT
TRBJ1-5	TRBV10-3	TRBD1	.	CAISGTHHRGGDSNQPQHF	TGTGCCATCAGTGGGACGCACCACAGGGGGGGAGATAGCAATCAGCCCCAGCATTTT
TRBJ1-1	TRBV29-1	.	.	CSVARGLANTEAFF	TGCAGCGTTGCTCGAGGGCTGGCAAACACTGAAGCTTTCTTT
TRBJ2-1	TRBV27	.	.	CASSSGQFNEQFF	TGTGCCAGCAGTTCGGGACAATTCAATGAGCAGTTCTTC
TRBJ1-5	TRBV2	TRBD1	.	CASSSGTGENQPQHF	TGTGCCAGCAGCTCCGGGACAGGAGAAAATCAGCCCCAGCATTTT
TRBJ1-2	TRBV7-9	.	.	CASSSEKILYYTF	TGTGCCAGCAGCTCCGAGAAAATTTTGTACTACACCTTC
TRBJ1-2	TRBV11-3	.	.	CASSNLGVDPEGWNYGYTF	TGTGCCAGCAGCAATCTTGGCGTCGATCCGGAGGGTTGGAACTATGGCTACACCTTC
TRBJ1-6	TRBV4-3	.	.	CASSQWSHGDSPLHF	TGCGCCAGCAGCCAATGGTCCCACGGGGATTCACCCCTCCACTTT
TRBJ2-1	TRBV6-5	.	.	CASSYGGVSYNEQFF	TGTGCCAGCAGTTACGGCGGAGTCTCCTACAATGAGCAGTTCTTC
TRBJ2-1	TRBV6-5	TRBD2	.	CASSNRLADQYEQFF	TGTGCCAGCAGTAATAGACTAGCGGACCAGTATGAGCAGTTCTTC
TRBJ1-4	TRBV7-2	.	few	CASSFNGGHGEKLFF	TGTGCCAGCAGCTTTAACGGGGGGCACGGTGAAAAACTGTTTTTT
TRBJ2-2	TRBV5-1	.	.	CASSPRSGAGTGELFF	TGCGCCAGCAGCCCCCGGTCAGGGGCGGGAACCGGGGAGCTGTTTTTT
TRBJ1-1	TRBV28	.	.	CASSLKGWNTEAFF	TGTGCCAGCAGTTTGAAGGGGTGGAACACTGAAGCTTTCTTT
TRBJ2-7	TRBV7-2	TRBD2	.	CASSLAPSGLISSYEQYF	TGTGCCAGCAGCTTAGCCCCTAGCGGATTGATAAGCTCCTACGAGCAGTACTTC
TRBJ2-7	TRBV6-2/TRBV6-3	.	.	CASSNGAGTYEQYF	TGTGCCAGCAGTAATGGCGCGGGAACCTACGAGCAGTACTTC
TRBJ1-5	TRBV2	.	.	CASSDVPRTVSPNQPQHF	TGTGCCAGCAGTGATGTCCCCCGGACAGTTAGTCCTAATCAGCCCCAGCATTTT
TRBJ2-3	TRBV28	TRBD2	.	CLTSGRMGSTDTQYF	TGCCTTACTAGCGGGAGGATGGGGAGCACAGATACGCAGTATTTT
TRBJ2-1	TRBV4-3	.	.	CASSQRRGSYNEQFF	TGCGCCAGCAGCCAGCGGCGGGGCTCCTACAATGAGCAGTTCTTC